A selection of T cell receptor beta chains follows, all from one sample in a study of identical twins. One entry per CDR3 protein results from TCRdb running MiXCR on the 5' RACE reads. The sample lists 260,000 or so distinct CDR3 sequences, 6.5% to 9% occurring once. The sample also formed part of further work on yellow fever vaccine responses in identical twins.

Material: CD8+ T cells sorted from blood. These receptors were taken from a woman younger than 35 in good health. The CDR3 runs from the conserved cysteine through the conserved F or W. A D gene is named only where the DNA matches it firmly. Clone sizes are given selectively: once, few, many, or a class where the clone is expanded.

d_call	v_call	clone_size	j_call	cdr3_nt	cdr3_aa
TRBD2	TRBV6-1	-	TRBJ2-2	TGTGCCAGCCATAGACTAGCGGGATTCTCCGGGGAGCTGTTTTTT	CASHRLAGFSGELFF
-	TRBV5-1	many	TRBJ2-3	TGCGCCAGCAGCTTGAGTGTGGCCCACGGAGATACGCAGTATTTT	CASSLSVAHGDTQYF
-	TRBV28	many	TRBJ2-2	TGTGCCAGCAGTTTAAGACGCACCGGGGAGCTGTTTTTT	CASSLRRTGELFF
-	TRBV6-2/TRBV6-3	few	TRBJ1-1	TGTGCCAGCAGTTACCTCGGGGAGAACACTGAAGCTTTCTTT	CASSYLGENTEAFF
TRBD1	TRBV6-5	few	TRBJ1-2	TGTGCCAGCAGATTAATTGACAGGGATTATGGCTACACCTTC	CASRLIDRDYGYTF
-	TRBV28	few	TRBJ2-5	TGTGCCAGCAGTTTCGAGGAGGCAGGAGGGACCCAGTACTTC	CASSFEEAGGTQYF
-	TRBV4-1	few	TRBJ2-5	TGCGCCAGCAGCCAAGGTATCAGAACCCAAGAGACCCAGTACTTC	CASSQGIRTQETQYF
TRBD1	TRBV24-1	many	TRBJ1-1	TGTGCCACCAGCCCAGGGGGAACGAACACTGAAGCTTTCTTT	CATSPGGTNTEAFF
TRBD1	TRBV5-5	-	TRBJ1-1	TGTGCCAGCAGCTTAGGACCGGGACAGGGAAGAGAGAACACTGAAGCTTTCTTT	CASSLGPGQGRENTEAFF
TRBD2	TRBV28	many	TRBJ2-3	TGTGCCAGCAGTTTATTCGAGGGACTAGCGGGAGCAGATACGCAGTATTTT	CASSLFEGLAGADTQYF
-	TRBV3-1	many	TRBJ2-7	TGTGCCAGCAGCCAAAGCGCCTACGAGCAGTACTTC	CASSQSAYEQYF
TRBD1	TRBV7-6	few	TRBJ1-1	TGTGCCAGCAGCTCCCGGGACAGCTCTGATGAAGCTTTCTTT	CASSSRDSSDEAFF
TRBD1	TRBV25-1	many	TRBJ1-4	TGTGCCAGCAGGCCGGGACAGGGGGTAGAGAAACTGTTTTTT	CASRPGQGVEKLFF
-	TRBV12-3/TRBV12-4	-	TRBJ2-1	TGTGCCAGCAGTATAGGGCGGGACTTATACAATGAGCAGTTCTTC	CASSIGRDLYNEQFF
-	TRBV4-1	few	TRBJ1-3	TGCGCCAGCAGCCAAGATCCGACCTCTGGAAACACCATATATTTT	CASSQDPTSGNTIYF
-	TRBV28	many	TRBJ2-7	TGTGCCAGCAGTACCGGAGGACACGAGCAGTACTTC	CASSTGGHEQYF
-	TRBV6-1	few	TRBJ2-1	TGTGCCAGCAGTCTCCGGGACCCAAGCTCCTACAATGAGCAGTTCTTC	CASSLRDPSSYNEQFF
TRBD2	TRBV6-1	many	TRBJ2-7	TGTGCCACCTCAACAACAGGACTAGCGGGAGTCGAGCAGTACTTC	CATSTTGLAGVEQYF
TRBD2	TRBV5-1	-	TRBJ2-3	TGCGCCAGCAGCTTGGCCTATATTTTGACTAGCGGGAGTGATACGCAGTATTTT	CASSLAYILTSGSDTQYF
-	TRBV4-1	few	TRBJ2-1	TGCGCCAGCAGCCAGGAGGAGACTTCCTACAATGAGCAGTTCTTC	CASSQEETSYNEQFF
-	TRBV7-8	few	TRBJ2-7	TGTGCCAGCGCTGCCCCCCTAGTTCCGCACGAGCAGTACTTC	CASAAPLVPHEQYF
TRBD1	TRBV3-1	few	TRBJ1-1	TGTGCCAGCAGCCAAGACGGGCCGGCAGGGGGCTGGGCTGAAGCTTTCTTT	CASSQDGPAGGWAEAFF
TRBD1	TRBV27	many	TRBJ1-6	TGTGCCAGCAGTCGCGGGACAGGGGCTTTCCCCCTCCACTTT	CASSRGTGAFPLHF
TRBD2	TRBV4-1	few	TRBJ2-1	TGCGCCAGCAGCCAAGGGACTAGCGGGAGTCGTAACAATGAGCAGTTCTTC	CASSQGTSGSRNNEQFF
-	TRBV4-2	-	TRBJ2-7	TGTGCCAGCAGCCAAGACGAAGAGCGGTCCGAGCAGTACTTC	CASSQDEERSEQYF
TRBD1	TRBV4-1	many	TRBJ2-2	TGCGCCAGCAGCCAAGAACCTTGGGACAGGGGAGCCGGGGAGCTGTTTTTT	CASSQEPWDRGAGELFF
TRBD2	TRBV11-1	-	TRBJ2-1	TGTGCCAGCAGCGACTGGGGGCTAGCGGGGGGGACTACCTACAATGAGCAGTTCTTC	CASSDWGLAGGTTYNEQFF
-	TRBV28	many	TRBJ2-5	TGTGCCAGCAGTTTTGGTTTGTACCAAGAGACCCAGTACTTC	CASSFGLYQETQYF
-	TRBV7-9	-	TRBJ1-4	TGTGCCAGCAGCCCAATCGATGAAAAACTGTTTTTT	CASSPIDEKLFF
TRBD2	TRBV27	few	TRBJ2-2	TGTGCCAGCAGTTTAGTGGTAGCGGGAGGGACCGGGGAGCTGTTTTTT	CASSLVVAGGTGELFF
-	TRBV7-8	many	TRBJ1-1	TGTGCCAGCAGCTTAGCCGGAGTGGAAGCTTTCTTT	CASSLAGVEAFF
TRBD2	TRBV7-2	many	TRBJ2-7	TGTGCCAGCAGCCTCGGACTAGGGGCCTACGAGCAGTACTTC	CASSLGLGAYEQYF
TRBD1	TRBV29-1	-	TRBJ2-5	TGCAGCGTTGAGTCGAAAAGGGGGCAAAGAGGCGAGACCCAGTACTTC	CSVESKRGQRGETQYF
-	TRBV4-1	many	TRBJ1-1	TGCGCCAGCAGCCAAGACCCAGGGTACGCTGAAGCTTTCTTT	CASSQDPGYAEAFF
TRBD2	TRBV11-2	many	TRBJ2-3	TGTGCCAGCAGCTTACGGCGACCAGGGACTAGCGGGAGTATCGGCACAGATACGCAGTATTTT	CASSLRRPGTSGSIGTDTQYF
-	TRBV6-1	few	TRBJ2-7	TGTGCCAGCAGTGAAGCGGATCCTAGCGAGCAGTACTTC	CASSEADPSEQYF
TRBD1	TRBV7-8	few	TRBJ1-6	TGTGCCAGCAGCCCCGCGGGACAGGGTTATTCACCCCTCCACTTT	CASSPAGQGYSPLHF